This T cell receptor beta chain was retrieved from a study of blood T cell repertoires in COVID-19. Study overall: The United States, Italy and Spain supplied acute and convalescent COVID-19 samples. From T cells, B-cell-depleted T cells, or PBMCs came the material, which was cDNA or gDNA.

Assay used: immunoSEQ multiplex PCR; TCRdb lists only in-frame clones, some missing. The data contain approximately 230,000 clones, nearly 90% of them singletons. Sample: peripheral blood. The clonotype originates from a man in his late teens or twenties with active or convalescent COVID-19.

CDR3 protein: CASSPIGGEQFF. The CDR3 DNA is TGTGCCAGCAGCCCGATTGGCGGTGAGCAGTTCTTC. The rearrangement links TRBV14 to TRBJ2-1; D is uncertain. Germline assignment: CDR1 SGHDN and CDR2 FVKESK. The CDR3 has 12 amino acids. V lost 4 bases to trimming and J lost 9 bases, with 10 bases between them.